The subject of this entry is one T cell receptor beta chain. What it binds is unknown. The sample originates from a study of T cell responses to AZD1222 COVID-19 vaccine. Study-wide findings and caveats: Seropositive status at baseline applied to only 5 to 7 AZD1222 recipients. Spike-specific TCR breadth and depth were elevated following two AZD1222 doses.

Data came from immunoSEQ multiplex PCR; TCRdb stores just in-frame clones and leaves some out. The table has 180,000 or so clones, around 90% seen once. This CDR3 region has 14 residues. With 8 bases clipped from V and 5 bases from J, the junction kept 9 bases outside the gene matches. From germline, CDR1 is MNHGY and CDR2 SVAAGI. The chain uses TRBV6-9 and TRBJ2-5, with 9 bases fitting TRBD1. The clonotype comes from an adult who received the AZD1222 COVID-19 vaccine. The input for sequencing was peripheral blood, taken 28 days after the second AZD1222 dose. The CDR3 DNA reads as TGTGCCAGCCCCGGGACAGGGTATTTGGAGACCCAGTACTTC. It codes for CASPGTGYLETQYF.